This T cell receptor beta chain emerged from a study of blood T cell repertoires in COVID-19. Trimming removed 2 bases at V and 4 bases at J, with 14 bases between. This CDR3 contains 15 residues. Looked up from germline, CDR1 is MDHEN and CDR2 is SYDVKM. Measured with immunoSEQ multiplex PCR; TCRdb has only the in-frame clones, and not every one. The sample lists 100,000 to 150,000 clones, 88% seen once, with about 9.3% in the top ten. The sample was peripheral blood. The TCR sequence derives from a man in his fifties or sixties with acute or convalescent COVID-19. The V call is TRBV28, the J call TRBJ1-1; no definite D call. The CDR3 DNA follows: TGTGCCAGCAGTTTAGAGGGTCTCGGTCGCACTGAAGCTTTCTTT. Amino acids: CASSLEGLGRTEAFF. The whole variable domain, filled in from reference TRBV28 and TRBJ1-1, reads DVKVTQSSRYLVKRTGEKVFLECVQDMDHENMFWYRQDPGLGLRLIYFSYDVKMKEKGDIPEGYSVSREKKERFSLILESASTNQTSMYLCASSLEGLGRTEAFFGQGTRLTVV.